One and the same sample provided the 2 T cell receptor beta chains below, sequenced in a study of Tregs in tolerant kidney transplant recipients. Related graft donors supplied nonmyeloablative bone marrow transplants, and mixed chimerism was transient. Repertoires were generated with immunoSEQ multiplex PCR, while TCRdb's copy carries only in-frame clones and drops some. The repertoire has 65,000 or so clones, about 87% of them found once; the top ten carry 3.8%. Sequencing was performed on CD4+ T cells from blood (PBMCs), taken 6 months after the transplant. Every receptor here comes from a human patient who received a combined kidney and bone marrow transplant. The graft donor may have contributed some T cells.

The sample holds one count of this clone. For the CDR3, the DNA is TGTGCCACCAGCAGGGACAGGGGTTTCTCTGGAAACACCATATATTTT. This translates into CATSRDRGFSGNTIYF. The chain is built from TRBV15 and TRBJ1-3; 9 bases fit TRBD1. CDR1 and CDR2 (germline): LNHNV, YYDKDF (reference sequence). V trimming: 3 bases; J trimming: 0 bases; junction bases outside the gene matches: 3. The CDR3 extends over 16 amino acids. Full variable domain (rest looked up from reference TRBV15 and TRBJ1-3): DAMVIQNPRYQVTQFGKPVTLSCSQTLNHNVMYWYQQKSSQAPKLLFHYYDKDFNNEADTPDNFQSRRPNTSFCFLDIRSPGLGDTAMYLCATSRDRGFSGNTIYFGEGSWLTVV.

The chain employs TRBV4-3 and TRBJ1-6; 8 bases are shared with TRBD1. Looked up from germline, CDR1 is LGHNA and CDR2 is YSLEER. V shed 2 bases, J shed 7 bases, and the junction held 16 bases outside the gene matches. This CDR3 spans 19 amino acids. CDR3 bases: TGCGCCAGCAGCCAACGCGTCTGGGGAGGGCAGGGGGCGAATTCACCCCTCCACTTT. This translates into CASSQRVWGGQGANSPLHF.